This TCR beta chain was obtained from a study of neoadjuvant nivolumab and ipilimumab in lung cancer. Here immunoSEQ multiplex PCR was the method, and the copy in TCRdb shows in-frame clones only, minus some. The data show 7,500 or so clones, 60% to 80% seen once. Overall study results and limits: Resected tumors had greater TCR richness and clonality than uninvolved lung. From pretherapy to surgery, tumor richness and clonality rose with dual therapy.

This clone was counted a few times. What it binds is not known. The length of the CDR3 is 15 residues. Germline V lookup: CDR1 SGHKS, CDR2 YYEKEE (reference sequence). Trimming took 6 bases from V and 2 from J; bases not matched to a gene: 8. The TCR was taken from an adult with non-small cell lung cancer. The sample in question was tumor tissue, obtained after neoadjuvant nivolumab, alone or with ipilimumab, at or shortly before surgery. V gene TRBV5-5 combines with J gene TRBJ2-7; 10 bases agree with TRBD2. The CDR3: CASTIGTSGTYEQYF. CDR3 bases: TGTGCCAGCACCATCGGAACTAGCGGGACCTACGAGCAGTACTTC. Using reference TRBV5-5 and TRBJ2-7 for the parts outside the CDR3, the full variable domain is DAGVTQSPTHLIKTRGQQVTLRCSPISGHKSVSWYQQVLGQGPQFIFQYYEKEERGRGNFPDRFSARQFPNYSSELNVNALLLGDSALYLCASTIGTSGTYEQYFGPGTRLTVT.